This T cell receptor (beta chain) was recovered during a study of CD8+CD57+ T cells in acquired aplastic anemia. A remark on this clonotype: Its specificity is unknown.

Whole-study findings and limits: Common to patients and controls were 25 to 30 CD8+ CDR3 sequences.

V dropped 6 bases and J dropped 5 bases, with 16 bases sitting between them. The CDR3 runs to 14 residues. In germline, CDR1 is SNHLY, CDR2 FYNNEI. The authors sequenced patients whose flow cytometry had shown CD8+CD57+ cell expansion. Diagnosis of severe acquired aplastic anemia applied to all patients. Patients had received no therapy at the time of blood sampling. Template material for TCR beta VDJ and CDR3 profiling consisted of genomic DNA. TCRdb re-called the reads with MiXCR, one entry per CDR3 protein. This sample has more than 150,000 distinct CDR3 sequences, with roughly half found just once.

The TCR comes from a human donor with aplastic anemia. The sequenced sample was sorted CD4+, CD8+, or CD8+CD57+ T cells (not recorded which) from PBMCs. This chain joins TRBV2 and TRBJ2-5; a possible D gene is TRBD2 (5 bases). CDR3 sequence: CASSQGSRTETQYF. CDR3 in DNA: TGTGCCAGCAGCCAAGGGAGTCGAACCGAGACCCAGTACTTC. The full variable domain, completed using reference TRBV2 and TRBJ2-5, is EPEVTQTPSHQVTQMGQEVILRCVPISNHLYFYWYRQILGQKVEFLVSFYNNEISEKSEIFDDQFSVERPDGSNFTLKIRSTKLEDSAMYFCASSQGSRTETQYFGPGTRLLVL.